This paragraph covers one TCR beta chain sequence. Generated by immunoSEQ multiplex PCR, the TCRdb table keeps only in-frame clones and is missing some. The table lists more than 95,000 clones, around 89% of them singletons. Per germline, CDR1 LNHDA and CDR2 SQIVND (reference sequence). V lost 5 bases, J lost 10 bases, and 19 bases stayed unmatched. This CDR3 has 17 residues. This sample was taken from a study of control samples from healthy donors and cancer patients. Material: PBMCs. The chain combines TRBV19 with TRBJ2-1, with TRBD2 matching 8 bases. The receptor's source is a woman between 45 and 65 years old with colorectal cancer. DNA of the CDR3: TGTGCCAGTAGTCATAGACGTGAAGCGGGGGTATCAGGGGAGCAGTTCTTC. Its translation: CASSHRREAGVSGEQFF.